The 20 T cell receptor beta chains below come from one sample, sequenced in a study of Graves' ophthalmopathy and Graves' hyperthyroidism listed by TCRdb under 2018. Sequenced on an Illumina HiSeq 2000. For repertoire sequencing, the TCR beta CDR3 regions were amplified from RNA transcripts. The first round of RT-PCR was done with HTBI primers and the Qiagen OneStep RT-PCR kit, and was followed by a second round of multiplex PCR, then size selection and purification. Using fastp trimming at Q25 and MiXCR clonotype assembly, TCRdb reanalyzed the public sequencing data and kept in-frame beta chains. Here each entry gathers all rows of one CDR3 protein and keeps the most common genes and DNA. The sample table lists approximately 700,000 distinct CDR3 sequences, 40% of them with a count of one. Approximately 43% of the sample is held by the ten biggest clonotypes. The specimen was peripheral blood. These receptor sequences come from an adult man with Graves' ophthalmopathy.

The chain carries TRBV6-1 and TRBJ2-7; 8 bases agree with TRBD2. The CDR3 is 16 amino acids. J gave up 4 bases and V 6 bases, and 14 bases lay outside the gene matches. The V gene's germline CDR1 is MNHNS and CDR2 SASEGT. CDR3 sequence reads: CASRSVGAGEEYEQYF. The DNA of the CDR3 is TGTGCCAGCAGGAGCGTCGGAGCGGGAGAGGAATACGAGCAGTACTTC.

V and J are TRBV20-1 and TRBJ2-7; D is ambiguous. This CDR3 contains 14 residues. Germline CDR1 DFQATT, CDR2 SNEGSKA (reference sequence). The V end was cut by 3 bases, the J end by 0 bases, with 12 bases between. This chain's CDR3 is CSASPRLLSYEQYF. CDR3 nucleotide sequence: TGCAGTGCTAGCCCCAGGCTGCTCTCCTACGAGCAGTACTTC.

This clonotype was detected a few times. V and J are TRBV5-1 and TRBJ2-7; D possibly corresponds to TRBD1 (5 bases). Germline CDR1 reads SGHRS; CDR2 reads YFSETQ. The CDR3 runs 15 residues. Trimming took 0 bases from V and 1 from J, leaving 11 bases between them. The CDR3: CASSLAAGLSYEQYF. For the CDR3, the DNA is TGCGCCAGCAGCTTGGCCGCAGGGTTATCCTACGAGCAGTACTTC.

The CDR3 nucleotides read TGCAGCTTGGGACAGGTCCAAGAGACCCAGTACTTC. This translates into CSLGQVQETQYF. The rearrangement links TRBV29-1 to TRBJ2-5, with 8 bases aligning to TRBD1. Trimming removed 8 bases from V and 1 base from J; junction bases left unmatched: 3. Germline values: CDR1 SQVTM, CDR2 ANQGSEA. The CDR3 length is 12 residues. The whole variable domain, filled in from reference TRBV29-1 and TRBJ2-5, reads SAVISQKPSRDICQRGTSLTIQCQVDSQVTMMFWYRQQPGQSLTLIATANQGSEATYESGFVIDKFPISRPNLTFSTLTVSNMSPEDSSIYLCSLGQVQETQYFGPGTRLLVL.

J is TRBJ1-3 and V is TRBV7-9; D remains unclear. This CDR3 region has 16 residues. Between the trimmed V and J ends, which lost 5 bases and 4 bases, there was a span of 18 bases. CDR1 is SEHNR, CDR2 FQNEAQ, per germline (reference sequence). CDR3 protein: CASSPKYRTGGNTIYF. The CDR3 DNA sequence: TGTGCCAGCAGCCCGAAGTACCGGACGGGAGGAAACACCATATATTTT.

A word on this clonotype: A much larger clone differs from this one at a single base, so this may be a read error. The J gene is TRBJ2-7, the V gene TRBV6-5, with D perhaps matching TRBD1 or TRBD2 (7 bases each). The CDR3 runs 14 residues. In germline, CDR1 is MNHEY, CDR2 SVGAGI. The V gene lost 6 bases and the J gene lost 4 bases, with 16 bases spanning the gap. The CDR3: CASRNQGGKYEQYF. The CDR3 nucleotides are TGTGCCAGCAGGAACCAGGGGGGGAAGTACGAGCAGTACTTC.

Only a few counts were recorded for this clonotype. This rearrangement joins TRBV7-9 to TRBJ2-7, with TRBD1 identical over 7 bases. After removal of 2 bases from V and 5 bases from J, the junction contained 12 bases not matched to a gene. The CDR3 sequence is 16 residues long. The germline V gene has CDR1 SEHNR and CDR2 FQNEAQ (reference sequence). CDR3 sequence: CASSLISPGQLHEQYF. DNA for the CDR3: TGTGCCAGCAGCTTAATCTCTCCGGGACAGCTCCACGAGCAGTACTTC.

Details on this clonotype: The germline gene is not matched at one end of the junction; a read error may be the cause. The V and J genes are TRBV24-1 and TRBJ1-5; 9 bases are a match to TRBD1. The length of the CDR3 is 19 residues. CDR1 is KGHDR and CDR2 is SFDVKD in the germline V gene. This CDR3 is CASSQDPSSGTGKYQPQHF. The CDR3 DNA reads TGCGCCAGCAGCCAAGATCCCTCCTCCGGGACAGGGAAGTATCAGCCCCAGCATTTT.

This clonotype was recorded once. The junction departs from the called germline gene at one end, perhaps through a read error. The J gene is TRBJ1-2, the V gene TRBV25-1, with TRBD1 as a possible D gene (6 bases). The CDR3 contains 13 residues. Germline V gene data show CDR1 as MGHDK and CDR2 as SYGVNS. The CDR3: CTSRGGGTYGYTF. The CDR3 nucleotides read TGTACCAGCAGAGGGGGGGGTACCTATGGCTACACCTTC.

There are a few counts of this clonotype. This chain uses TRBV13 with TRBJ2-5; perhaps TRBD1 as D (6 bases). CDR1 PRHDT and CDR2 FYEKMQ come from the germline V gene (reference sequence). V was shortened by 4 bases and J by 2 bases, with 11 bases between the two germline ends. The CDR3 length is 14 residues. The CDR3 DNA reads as TGTGCCAGCAGCTACAGGGACATACAAGAGACCCAGTACTTC. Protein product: CASSYRDIQETQYF.

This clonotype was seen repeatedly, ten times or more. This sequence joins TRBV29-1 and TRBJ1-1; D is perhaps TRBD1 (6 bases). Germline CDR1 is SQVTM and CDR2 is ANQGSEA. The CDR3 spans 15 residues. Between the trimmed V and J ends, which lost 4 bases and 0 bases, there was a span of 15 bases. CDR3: CSVVQGRQMNTEAFF. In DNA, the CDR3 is TGCAGCGTTGTCCAGGGGCGGCAGATGAACACTGAAGCTTTCTTT.

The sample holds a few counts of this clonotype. The CDR3 nucleotides read TGTGCCAGCAGCCATGAAACAGGGGCACCTAACTATGGCTACACCTTC. Its protein product is CASSHETGAPNYGYTF. The chain recombines TRBV4-2 with TRBJ1-2; TRBD1 matches 7 bases. The CDR3 consists of 16 residues. The germline V gene has CDR1 LGHNA and CDR2 YNFKEQ. The junction had 7 bases not matched to a gene; V was cut back by 3 bases and J by 0 bases.

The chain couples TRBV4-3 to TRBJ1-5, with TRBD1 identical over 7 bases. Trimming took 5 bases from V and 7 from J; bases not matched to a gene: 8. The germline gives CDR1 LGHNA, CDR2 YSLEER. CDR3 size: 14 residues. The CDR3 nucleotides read TGCGCCAGCAGCGAAAGGACAGGCTCACAGCCCCAGCATTTT. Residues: CASSERTGSQPQHF.

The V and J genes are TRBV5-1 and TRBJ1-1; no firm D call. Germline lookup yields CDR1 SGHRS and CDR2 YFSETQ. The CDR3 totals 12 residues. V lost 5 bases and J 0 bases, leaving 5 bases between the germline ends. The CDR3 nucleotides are TGCGCCAGCAGAAGTATGAACACTGAAGCTTTCTTT. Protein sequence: CASRSMNTEAFF.

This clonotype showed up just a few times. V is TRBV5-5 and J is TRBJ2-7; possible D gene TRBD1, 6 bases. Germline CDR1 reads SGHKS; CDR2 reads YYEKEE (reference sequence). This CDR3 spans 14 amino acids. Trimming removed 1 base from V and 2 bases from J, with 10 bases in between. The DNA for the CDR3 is TGTGCCAGCAGCTTGTTTACAGGGCCCTACGAGCAGTACTTC. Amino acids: CASSLFTGPYEQYF.

The CDR3 bases are TGTGCCAGCAGTTACGTTGTGGGAGGCGAGCAGTACTTC. Residues: CASSYVVGGEQYF. V is TRBV6-2 or TRBV6-3 and J is TRBJ2-7; a possible D gene is TRBD2 (6 bases). Germline V CDR1 and CDR2: MNHEY, SVGEGT. The CDR3 loop spans 13 amino acids. V shed 2 bases and J shed 6 bases, with 11 bases lying between them.

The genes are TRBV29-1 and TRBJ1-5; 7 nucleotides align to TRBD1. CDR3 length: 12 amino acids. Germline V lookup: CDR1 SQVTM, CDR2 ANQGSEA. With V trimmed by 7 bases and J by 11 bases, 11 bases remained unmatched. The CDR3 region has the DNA TGCAGCGGCGACAGGGATGGGGAGACCCAGCATTTT. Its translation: CSGDRDGETQHF.

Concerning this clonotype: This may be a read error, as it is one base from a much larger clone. CDR3 sequence reads: CASSSVDYPGEQCF. CDR3 sequence (DNA): TGTGCCAGCAGCTCCGTGGACTACCCCGGCGAGCAGTGCTTC. The J gene is TRBJ2-7, the V gene TRBV7-9; TRBD2 might be the D (6 bases). This CDR3 is built from 14 residues. Germline V gene sequence: CDR1 SEHNR, CDR2 FQNEAQ (reference sequence). Together with reference TRBV7-9 and TRBJ2-7, the CDR3 gives the full variable domain: DTGVSQNPRHKITKRGQNVTFRCDPISEHNRLYWYRQTLGQGPEFLTYFQNEAQLEKSRLLSDRFSAERPKGSFSTLEIQRTEQGDSAMYLCASSSVDYPGEQCFGPGTRLTVT.

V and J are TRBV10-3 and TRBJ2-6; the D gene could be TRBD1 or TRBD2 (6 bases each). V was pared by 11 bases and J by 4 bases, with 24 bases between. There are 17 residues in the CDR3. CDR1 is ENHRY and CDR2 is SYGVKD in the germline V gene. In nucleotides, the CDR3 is TGTGCCCCCAAGCCCCCAAAGAGGGGGGTCGGGGCCAACGTCCTGACTTTC. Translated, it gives CAPKPPKRGVGANVLTF.

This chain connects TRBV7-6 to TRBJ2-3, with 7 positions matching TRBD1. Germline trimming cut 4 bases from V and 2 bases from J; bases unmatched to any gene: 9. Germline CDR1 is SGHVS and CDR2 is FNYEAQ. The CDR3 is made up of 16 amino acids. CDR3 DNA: TGTGCCAGCAGCTCCATCCGGGACAGATACACAGATACGCAGTATTTT. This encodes CASSSIRDRYTDTQYF. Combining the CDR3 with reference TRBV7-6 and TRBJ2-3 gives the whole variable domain GAGVSQSPRYKVTKRGQDVALRCDPISGHVSLYWYRQALGQGPEFLTYFNYEAQQDKSGLPNDRFSAERPEGSISTLTIQRTEQRDSAMYRCASSSIRDRYTDTQYFGPGTRLTVL.